Listed below are T cell receptor beta chains from one sample, sequenced in a study of PD-1 blockade in classical Hodgkin lymphoma. Measured with immunoSEQ multiplex PCR; TCRdb has only the in-frame clones, and not every one. In the table there are roughly 40,000 clones, roughly two thirds of which are singletons. The specimen was peripheral blood mononuclear cells (PBMCs), collected before the fourth cycle of nivolumab. The receptors originated from a human donor with classical Hodgkin lymphoma. Both conserved end residues are part of each CDR3. The order of the fields is clone size, V gene, D gene, J gene, CDR3 DNA, CDR3 protein. A D gene is named only where the DNA matches it firmly. The size of a clone is reported for some rows only, either as once, few or many, or as a class for expanded clones.

abundance: few; v_gene: TRBV19; d_gene: NA; j_gene: TRBJ1-2; CDR3nt: TGTGCCAGTAGTATGGACAGCGACTATGGCTACACCTTC; CDR3aa: CASSMDSDYGYTF
abundance: medium-sized; v_gene: TRBV6-5; d_gene: NA; j_gene: TRBJ1-3; CDR3nt: TGTGCCAGTTCCGTGGACTCTGGAAACACCATATATTTT; CDR3aa: CASSVDSGNTIYF
abundance: NA; v_gene: TRBV7-6; d_gene: NA; j_gene: TRBJ1-1; CDR3nt: TGTGCCAGCAGCTTCGGGGATAGTAACACTGAAGCTTTCTTT; CDR3aa: CASSFGDSNTEAFF
abundance: few; v_gene: TRBV28; d_gene: TRBD1; j_gene: TRBJ1-6; CDR3nt: TGTGCCAGCAGAACCGGGACAGGGTTTCCCCTCCACTTT; CDR3aa: CASRTGTGFPLHF
abundance: NA; v_gene: TRBV28; d_gene: NA; j_gene: TRBJ1-2; CDR3nt: TGTGCCAGCAGTTTATCCCCCTACAGGGGCTACACCTTC; CDR3aa: CASSLSPYRGYTF
abundance: NA; v_gene: TRBV7-8; d_gene: NA; j_gene: TRBJ1-6; CDR3nt: TGTGCCAGCAGCTTAGTAGGGAGTTGGTATAATTCACCCCTCCACTTT; CDR3aa: CASSLVGSWYNSPLHF
abundance: few; v_gene: TRBV7-9; d_gene: NA; j_gene: TRBJ2-5; CDR3nt: TGTGCCAGCAGCTATATAGGCCCTGAGACCCAGTACTTC; CDR3aa: CASSYIGPETQYF
abundance: few; v_gene: TRBV30; d_gene: NA; j_gene: TRBJ1-2; CDR3nt: TGTGCCTGGAGTGTAAGACCCTATGGCTACACCTTC; CDR3aa: CAWSVRPYGYTF
abundance: NA; v_gene: TRBV6-6; d_gene: NA; j_gene: TRBJ2-1; CDR3nt: TGTGCCAGCAGTTACTCGATTGAGCGTGAGCAGTTCTTC; CDR3aa: CASSYSIEREQFF
abundance: NA; v_gene: TRBV18; d_gene: NA; j_gene: TRBJ2-2; CDR3nt: TGTGCCAGCTCACCATTCACATTGAGTGGAGGCACCGGGGAGCTGTTTTTT; CDR3aa: CASSPFTLSGGTGELFF
abundance: NA; v_gene: TRBV28; d_gene: NA; j_gene: TRBJ1-2; CDR3nt: TGTGCCAGCAGTTTGAATTTGGGACTGGGCTACACCTTC; CDR3aa: CASSLNLGLGYTF
abundance: NA; v_gene: TRBV6-5; d_gene: NA; j_gene: TRBJ2-7; CDR3nt: TGTGCCAGCAGTATCCAGAGCTCCTACGAGCAGTACTTC; CDR3aa: CASSIQSSYEQYF
abundance: NA; v_gene: TRBV7-2; d_gene: NA; j_gene: TRBJ1-5; CDR3nt: TGTGCCAGCAGCCCCCAGGACGGGTACAATCAGCCCCAGCATTTT; CDR3aa: CASSPQDGYNQPQHF
abundance: NA; v_gene: TRBV11-2; d_gene: NA; j_gene: TRBJ1-4; CDR3nt: TGTGCCAGCAGCACCAGACAGGCAACTAATGAAAAACTGTTTTTT; CDR3aa: CASSTRQATNEKLFF
abundance: many; v_gene: TRBV27; d_gene: TRBD1; j_gene: TRBJ1-2; CDR3nt: TGTGCCAGCAGTACGGGACAGGGGAACTATGGCTACACCTTC; CDR3aa: CASSTGQGNYGYTF
abundance: NA; v_gene: TRBV5-1; d_gene: NA; j_gene: TRBJ2-5; CDR3nt: TGCGCCAGCAGCTTAAAGGGAATAGAGACCCAGTACTTC; CDR3aa: CASSLKGIETQYF
abundance: medium-sized; v_gene: TRBV18; d_gene: NA; j_gene: TRBJ2-7; CDR3nt: TGTGCCAGCTCACCAATGTCTGGGTCCGAGCAGTACTTC; CDR3aa: CASSPMSGSEQYF
abundance: NA; v_gene: TRBV19; d_gene: NA; j_gene: TRBJ2-3; CDR3nt: TGTGCCAGTAGTATAGATGGGAGCACAGATACGCAGTATTTT; CDR3aa: CASSIDGSTDTQYF
abundance: few; v_gene: TRBV7-2; d_gene: NA; j_gene: TRBJ2-7; CDR3nt: TGTGCCAGCAGCTTAGTTGGGGGGCCTTCCTTGGGCGAGCAGTACTTC; CDR3aa: CASSLVGGPSLGEQYF
abundance: NA; v_gene: TRBV6-5; d_gene: NA; j_gene: TRBJ1-2; CDR3nt: TGTGCCAGCAGGGCTTGGGGGTCGAACTATGGCTACACCTTC; CDR3aa: CASRAWGSNYGYTF
abundance: NA; v_gene: TRBV10-3; d_gene: TRBD2; j_gene: TRBJ2-1; CDR3nt: TGTGCCATCAGTGGTAGCGGGAGGGGAAAGGGTGAGCAGTTCTTC; CDR3aa: CAISGSGRGKGEQFF
abundance: NA; v_gene: TRBV5-1; d_gene: NA; j_gene: TRBJ2-7; CDR3nt: TGCGCCAGCAGCCAGCTGTCGGGAGTTAGTTACGAGCAGTACTTC; CDR3aa: CASSQLSGVSYEQYF
abundance: NA; v_gene: TRBV29-1; d_gene: TRBD1; j_gene: TRBJ1-5; CDR3nt: TGCAGCGTTGAAGACCGGACAGGGGGCGATCAGCCCCAGCATTTT; CDR3aa: CSVEDRTGGDQPQHF
abundance: NA; v_gene: TRBV19; d_gene: TRBD1; j_gene: TRBJ2-7; CDR3nt: TGTGCCAGTAGCCCAGCCACCGGGACAGGGAGCTCCTACGAGCAGTACTTC; CDR3aa: CASSPATGTGSSYEQYF
abundance: NA; v_gene: TRBV6-1; d_gene: NA; j_gene: TRBJ2-1; CDR3nt: TGTGCCAGCAGTGAAGCCACACTTTACAATGAGCAGTTCTTC; CDR3aa: CASSEATLYNEQFF
abundance: NA; v_gene: TRBV19; d_gene: TRBD2; j_gene: TRBJ2-1; CDR3nt: TGTGCCAGTAGTATGCGGGAGGCTGGTCTGGTTGAGCAGTTCTTC; CDR3aa: CASSMREAGLVEQFF
abundance: few; v_gene: TRBV5-6; d_gene: TRBD1; j_gene: TRBJ1-2; CDR3nt: TGTGCCAGCAGCTTTGGAGGGGGCGGCTATGGCTACACCTTC; CDR3aa: CASSFGGGGYGYTF
abundance: few; v_gene: TRBV30; d_gene: NA; j_gene: TRBJ2-2; CDR3nt: TGTGCCTGGAGTGGGGATCTAGGGGAGCTGTTTTTT; CDR3aa: CAWSGDLGELFF
abundance: NA; v_gene: TRBV6-5; d_gene: NA; j_gene: TRBJ2-7; CDR3nt: TGTGCCAGCAGGAGGCCGGGACTCCCCTACGAGCAGTACTTC; CDR3aa: CASRRPGLPYEQYF
abundance: NA; v_gene: TRBV6-5; d_gene: TRBD2; j_gene: TRBJ2-7; CDR3nt: TGTGCCAGCTCTAGCGGAGCCTACGAGCAGTACTTC; CDR3aa: CASSSGAYEQYF
abundance: NA; v_gene: TRBV6-5; d_gene: TRBD1; j_gene: TRBJ1-6; CDR3nt: TGTGCCAGCAGTTACTCGACAGGGGTTTCACCCCTCCACTTT; CDR3aa: CASSYSTGVSPLHF
abundance: NA; v_gene: TRBV6-5; d_gene: NA; j_gene: TRBJ1-6; CDR3nt: TGTGCCAGCAGGGATCTAGGGTGGACGCATTCACCCCTCCACTTT; CDR3aa: CASRDLGWTHSPLHF
abundance: NA; v_gene: TRBV29-1; d_gene: NA; j_gene: TRBJ2-7; CDR3nt: TGCAGCGCCCCGGGACTTACGGGCGAGCAGTACTTC; CDR3aa: CSAPGLTGEQYF
abundance: NA; v_gene: TRBV5-5; d_gene: NA; j_gene: TRBJ2-2; CDR3nt: TGTGCCAGCAGCGGCTGGGCCGGGGAGCTGTTTTTT; CDR3aa: CASSGWAGELFF
abundance: NA; v_gene: TRBV7-9; d_gene: TRBD2; j_gene: TRBJ2-5; CDR3nt: TGTGCCAGCAGCCCTGATGGGACTAGATGGGAGACCCAGTACTTC; CDR3aa: CASSPDGTRWETQYF
abundance: NA; v_gene: TRBV18; d_gene: NA; j_gene: TRBJ2-7; CDR3nt: TGTGCCAGCTCAGCCAACTCAGGGGCGACCTACGAGCAGTACTTC; CDR3aa: CASSANSGATYEQYF
abundance: NA; v_gene: TRBV10-3; d_gene: NA; j_gene: TRBJ1-5; CDR3nt: TGTGCCATCAGTGAGACTAAGGGGTTTCGTGATCAGCCCCAGCATTTT; CDR3aa: CAISETKGFRDQPQHF
abundance: NA; v_gene: TRBV4-3; d_gene: NA; j_gene: TRBJ2-2; CDR3nt: TGCGCCAGCAGCCAGCTCGGTGGGGGAACGAACACCGGGGAGCTGTTTTTT; CDR3aa: CASSQLGGGTNTGELFF
abundance: medium-sized; v_gene: TRBV5-3; d_gene: TRBD1; j_gene: TRBJ1-5; CDR3nt: TGTGCCAGAAGCACTGACAGGGGGCATCAGCCCCAGCATTTT; CDR3aa: CARSTDRGHQPQHF
abundance: NA; v_gene: TRBV6-6; d_gene: NA; j_gene: TRBJ2-7; CDR3nt: TGTGCCAGCCAATCCGGACTCGGCTCCTACGAGCAGTACTTC; CDR3aa: CASQSGLGSYEQYF
abundance: NA; v_gene: TRBV6-1; d_gene: NA; j_gene: TRBJ1-5; CDR3nt: TGTGCCATCACGATGGGATCCACTAGCAATCAGCCCCAGCATTTT; CDR3aa: CAITMGSTSNQPQHF
abundance: once; v_gene: TRBV5-4; d_gene: TRBD2; j_gene: TRBJ2-3; CDR3nt: TGTGCCAGCAGCCCCGGGGCCAGCGGGAGTACCGATACGCAGTATTTT; CDR3aa: CASSPGASGSTDTQYF
abundance: few; v_gene: TRBV6-5; d_gene: TRBD1; j_gene: TRBJ1-6; CDR3nt: TGTGCCAGCAGCCAAGGGGACAGGACGAATTCACCCCTCCACTTT; CDR3aa: CASSQGDRTNSPLHF
abundance: NA; v_gene: TRBV6-5; d_gene: TRBD1; j_gene: TRBJ2-5; CDR3nt: TGTGCCAGCAGTTACACCACAGGGGGAGAGACCCAGTACTTC; CDR3aa: CASSYTTGGETQYF
abundance: NA; v_gene: TRBV18; d_gene: NA; j_gene: TRBJ1-1; CDR3nt: TGTGCCAGCTCACCAGGGCTGGGGACTGAAGCTTTCTTT; CDR3aa: CASSPGLGTEAFF
abundance: NA; v_gene: TRBV30; d_gene: NA; j_gene: TRBJ2-5; CDR3nt: TGTGCCTGGAGGATAGGAGAGACCCAGTACTTC; CDR3aa: CAWRIGETQYF
abundance: NA; v_gene: TRBV28; d_gene: TRBD1; j_gene: TRBJ1-2; CDR3nt: TGTGCCAGCAGGACAGGGTATGGCTACACCTTC; CDR3aa: CASRTGYGYTF